The 15 T cell receptor beta chains listed next were all sequenced from one sample in a study of monozygotic twins with cystic fibrosis. Measured with immunoSEQ multiplex PCR; TCRdb has only the in-frame clones, and not every one. This table holds 39,000 or so clones, 75% to 95% found once. Sample: blood. The receptors shown here come from a boy aged 2 to 10 with cystic fibrosis.

J is TRBJ1-2 and V is TRBV6-1; 9 nucleotides match TRBD1. Germline trimming cut 7 bases from V and 8 bases from J; bases unmatched to any gene: 8. This CDR3 comprises 13 residues. Germline V gene sequence: CDR1 MNHNS, CDR2 SASEGT. DNA for the CDR3: TGTGCCAGCACCCTTACAGGGGGCGGAGGCTACACCTTC. It yields the protein CASTLTGGGGYTF.

V and J are TRBV4-2 and TRBJ2-5; tentatively, D is TRBD1 (6 bases). This CDR3 comprises 16 residues. Per the germline V gene, CDR1 is LGHNA and CDR2 is YNFKEQ. V lost 0 bases, J lost 1 base, and 12 bases lay in between. CDR3 DNA: TGTGCCAGCAGCCAAGAGGGGCAGGGGCGCCAAGAGACCCAGTACTTC. Its protein product is CASSQEGQGRQETQYF.

The gene calls are TRBV27 and TRBJ1-1; 8 nucleotides agree with TRBD1. Germline V CDR1 and CDR2: MNHEY, SMNVEV (reference sequence). This CDR3 is 13 amino acids long. With 5 bases clipped from V and 7 bases from J, the junction kept 6 bases outside the gene matches. This CDR3 is CASSLRTGREAFF. The DNA for the CDR3 is TGTGCCAGCAGTCTCCGGACAGGGCGTGAAGCTTTCTTT.

In its sample, this clone was seen a few times. The genes are TRBV19 and TRBJ1-3; tentative D call: TRBD1 (5 bases). V shed 5 bases and J shed 0 bases, with 11 bases lying between them. From germline, CDR1 is LNHDA and CDR2 SQIVND (reference sequence). The CDR3 extends over 15 amino acids. CDR3 bases: TGTGCCAGTAGTGCACAGGAAAACTCTGGAAACACCATATATTTT. Its translation is CASSAQENSGNTIYF. Using reference TRBV19 and TRBJ1-3 for the parts outside the CDR3, the full variable domain is DGGITQSPKYLFRKEGQNVTLSCEQNLNHDAMYWYRQDPGQGLRLIYYSQIVNDFQKGDIAEGYSVSREKKESFPLTVTSAQKNPTAFYLCASSAQENSGNTIYFGEGSWLTVV.

V and J are TRBV18 and TRBJ1-1; perhaps TRBD1 as D (6 bases). The CDR3 sequence is 16 residues long. Trimming left V 2 bases short and J 3 bases short, with 16 bases between. CDR1 is KGHSH, CDR2 LQKENI, per germline. The CDR3 spells CASSPKSGVEDTEAFF. CDR3 nucleotide sequence: TGTGCCAGCTCACCAAAATCAGGGGTGGAGGACACTGAAGCTTTCTTT.

The chain employs TRBV7-6 and TRBJ2-1, with TRBD2 matching 7 bases. The J segment lost 4 bases and the V segment lost 5 bases, leaving 14 bases of the junction unmatched. CDR1 and CDR2 from the germline V gene are SGHVS and FNYEAQ. CDR3 length: 17 residues. The CDR3 DNA sequence: TGTGCCAGCAGCCCCCGCGTTGGGGGGGGTTCGTACAATGAGCAGTTCTTC. Translated: CASSPRVGGGSYNEQFF.

This clone was counted only a few times. The chain employs TRBV19 and TRBJ1-3; TRBD1 agrees at 7 bases. This CDR3 is 15 amino acids long. The J segment lost 0 bases and the V segment lost 5 bases, leaving 4 bases of the junction unmatched. The germline gives CDR1 LNHDA, CDR2 SQIVND (reference sequence). The CDR3 nucleotides read TGTGCCAGTAGTGGACAGGTCAACTCTGGAAACACCATATATTTT. It specifies CASSGQVNSGNTIYF.

The chain recombines TRBV9 with TRBJ1-1; no clear D. With 5 bases removed from V and 6 bases from J, the gap between germline ends came to 23 bases. From germline, CDR1 is SGDLS and CDR2 YYNGEE. The CDR3 has 16 residues. The CDR3 region is CASSATLQPLWSEAFF. In DNA, the CDR3 is TGTGCCAGCAGTGCGACTTTACAGCCCCTCTGGTCTGAAGCTTTCTTT.

This chain links TRBV2 with TRBJ2-5; D not resolved. The CDR3 spans 12 residues. The V and J ends lost 10 bases and 1 base respectively, with 10 bases between them. Germline V lookup: CDR1 SNHLY, CDR2 FYNNEI. CDR3 region: CATSTVQETQYF. CDR3 coding DNA: TGTGCCACTTCAACAGTCCAAGAGACCCAGTACTTC. The whole variable domain, filled in from reference TRBV2 and TRBJ2-5, reads EPEVTQTPSHQVTQMGQEVILRCVPISNHLYFYWYRQILGQKVEFLVSFYNNEISEKSEIFDDQFSVERPDGSNFTLKIRSTKLEDSAMYFCATSTVQETQYFGPGTRLLVL.

This sequence joins TRBV6-5 and TRBJ1-3; D remains ambiguous. Germline V gene lookup returns CDR1 MNHEY and CDR2 SVGAGI. This CDR3 is built from 16 residues. The ends were cut back, 0 bases at V and 0 bases at J, with 9 bases in the middle. In DNA, the CDR3 is TGTGCCAGCAGTTACTCGGGGTTACGCTCTGGAAACACCATATATTTT. This encodes CASSYSGLRSGNTIYF.

This chain joins TRBV15 and TRBJ2-1; no definite D call. Germline CDR1 is LNHNV and CDR2 is YYDKDF (reference sequence). V lost 5 bases and J 1 base, leaving 6 bases between the germline ends. The CDR3 runs 13 residues. CDR3 amino acids: CATSEGSYNEQFF. CDR3 DNA sequence: TGTGCCACCAGCGAAGGGTCCTACAATGAGCAGTTCTTC.

The CDR3: CASSETQGSYGYTF. Written as DNA, the CDR3 is TGTGCCAGCAGCGAGACGCAGGGTAGCTATGGCTACACCTTC. This chain links TRBV9 with TRBJ1-2; tentatively, D is TRBD1 (5 bases). The CDR3 consists of 14 residues. V lost 3 bases and J 4 bases, leaving 13 bases between the germline ends. Germline CDR1 is SGDLS and CDR2 is YYNGEE. The variable domain in full, with the rest retrieved from reference TRBV9 and TRBJ1-2, is DSGVTQTPKHLITATGQRVTLRCSPRSGDLSVYWYQQSLDQGLQFLIQYYNGEERAKGNILERFSAQQFPDLHSELNLSSLELGDSALYFCASSETQGSYGYTFGSGTRLTVV.

The rearrangement joins TRBV19 to TRBJ1-2; weak D call: TRBD1 (5 bases). The CDR3 extends over 14 amino acids. V dropped 1 base and J dropped 3 bases, with 9 bases sitting between them. Germline CDR1 reads LNHDA; CDR2 reads SQIVND (reference sequence). The CDR3 loop reads CASSIGGTDYGYTF. The CDR3 DNA reads as TGTGCCAGTAGTATAGGAGGGACCGACTATGGCTACACCTTC. Variable domain in full (rest from reference TRBV19 and TRBJ1-2): DGGITQSPKYLFRKEGQNVTLSCEQNLNHDAMYWYRQDPGQGLRLIYYSQIVNDFQKGDIAEGYSVSREKKESFPLTVTSAQKNPTAFYLCASSIGGTDYGYTFGSGTRLTVV.

The genes are TRBV25-1 and TRBJ1-2; no clear D. In germline, CDR1 is MGHDK, CDR2 SYGVNS. V lost 1 base to trimming and J lost 4 bases, with 10 bases between them. This CDR3 is built from 14 residues. The CDR3 sequence: CASSEFGVTYGYTF. CDR3 DNA: TGTGCCAGCAGTGAATTTGGGGTGACCTATGGCTACACCTTC.

This clone has only one observation. This sequence joins TRBV6-6 and TRBJ1-3; 9 bases line up with TRBD1. V was pared by 2 bases and J by 0 bases, with 2 bases of the junction left unmatched. The CDR3 is 16 amino acids. Germline V CDR1 and CDR2: MNHNY, SVGAGI (reference sequence). This CDR3 reads CASSYPGQGSGNTIYF. CDR3 nucleotide sequence: TGTGCCAGCAGTTACCCGGGACAGGGCTCTGGAAACACCATATATTTT.